The sequence of this T cell receptor beta chain was determined in a study of cytomegalovirus exposure and HLA in healthy donors. Study observations and caveats: The authors later found HLA-associated TCR beta chains more clonally expanded than equally common others.

In regard to this clone: What it binds is unknown.

Germline V gene data show CDR1 as ENHRY and CDR2 as SYGVKD. V shed 3 bases and J 9 bases; nucleotides not matched to a gene: 7. CDR3 size: 16 residues. Donors consisted of healthy bone marrow donors. While unrecorded immune exposures were likely, the donors were nominally healthy when sampled. A multiplex PCR was run with 60 Vbeta primers and 13 Jbeta primers. This table comes from immunoSEQ multiplex PCR, and its TCRdb copy is limited to in-frame clones, with some not included. The sample totals around 140,000 clones. The sample taken for sequencing was PBMCs. The sequence was obtained from a man aged 18 to 29 in good health and CMV-seronegative. This sequence joins TRBV10-3 and TRBJ2-1, with 14 bases identical to TRBD2. Written as DNA, the CDR3 is TGTGCCATCAGTGACGGGACTAGCGGGAGTCCTAGTGAGCAGTTCTTC. This translates into CAISDGTSGSPSEQFF.